What follows are 25 T cell receptor beta chains derived from one specimen sequenced in a study of OX40 agonist ivuxolimab in advanced cancers. The protocol was immunoSEQ multiplex PCR, while the TCRdb copy is restricted to in-frame clones and leaves out a portion. The sample contains just over 80,000 clones, more than 75% of which appear only once. The sequences come from CD4+ or CD8+ T cells sorted from blood, collected in a trial of the OX40 agonist ivuxolimab. The receptors here all came from an adult with an advanced solid tumor such as melanoma, head and neck, liver or kidney cancer.

This chain connects TRBV7-7 to TRBJ1-6; 8 bases align to TRBD1. V gave up 4 bases and J gave up 11 bases; unmatched junction bases: 4. This CDR3 is 13 amino acids long. CDR1 is SSHAT and CDR2 is FNYEAQ in the germline V gene (reference sequence). The CDR3 protein is CASSSGGQAPLHF. In DNA form, the CDR3 reads TGTGCCAGCAGCTCAGGGGGACAGGCACCCCTCCACTTT.

The rearrangement uses TRBV28 and TRBJ1-5; 7 nucleotides line up with TRBD1. The CDR3 length is 14 residues. Germline CDR1 MDHEN, CDR2 SYDVKM. The junction had 7 bases not matched to a gene; V was cut back by 6 bases and J by 5 bases. The CDR3 loop is CASRIRGGYQPQHF. CDR3 bases: TGTGCCAGCAGGATCAGGGGGGGATATCAGCCCCAGCATTTT.

The genes are TRBV6-5 and TRBJ1-5; the D is unclear. The CDR3 has 12 residues. Trimming removed 11 bases from V and 2 bases from J, with 10 bases in between. Per germline, CDR1 MNHEY and CDR2 SVGAGI. The CDR3 DNA is TGTGCCGTCGGTTGGGGCAATCAGCCCCAGCATTTT. Its translation: CAVGWGNQPQHF.

J is TRBJ2-1 and V is TRBV19, with 11 bases that match TRBD2. This CDR3 is 15 amino acids long. In germline, CDR1 is LNHDA, CDR2 SQIVND (reference sequence). Trimming took 9 bases from V and 0 from J; bases not matched to a gene: 4. The CDR3 coding sequence is TGTGCCAGCCGACTAGCGGGGAGCTCCTACAATGAGCAGTTCTTC. Translation: CASRLAGSSYNEQFF.

This chain links TRBV2 with TRBJ2-7; D ambiguous. The CDR3 contains 12 residues. CDR1 SNHLY and CDR2 FYNNEI come from the germline V gene. Deletions cut 7 bases from V and 2 bases from J, with 9 bases between. CDR3 coding DNA: TGTGCCAGCACGCAGGAAACCTACGAGCAGTACGTC. Amino acid sequence: CASTQETYEQYV.

The rearrangement links TRBV5-1 to TRBJ2-5, with 8 bases aligning to TRBD1. J gave up 2 bases and V 1 base, and 4 bases lay outside the gene matches. The CDR3 is made up of 15 amino acids. Germline CDR1 reads SGHRS; CDR2 reads YFSETQ. The CDR3 is CASSLSGGRQETQYF. CDR3 DNA: TGCGCCAGCAGCTTGTCAGGGGGCCGGCAAGAGACCCAGTACTTC.

The chain is built from TRBV5-1 and TRBJ1-5; TRBD1 matches 7 bases. Germline V CDR1 and CDR2: SGHRS, YFSETQ. V shed 4 bases and J 3 bases; nucleotides not matched to a gene: 7. The CDR3 contains 15 residues. As DNA, the CDR3 is TGCGCCAGCAGCCTAGGGGGCTTAGTCAATCAGCCCCAGCATTTT. This encodes CASSLGGLVNQPQHF.

This sequence joins TRBV21-1 and TRBJ2-7; whether TRBD2, the table's D call, matches the DNA was not checked. TRBV21-1 is annotated as a pseudogene. This CDR3 spans 16 amino acids. CDR3 protein: CASSKLMEGPGAEQYF. CDR3 coding DNA: TGTGCCAGCAGCAAATTAATGGAGGGTCCCGGGGCCGAGCAGTACTTC.

This chain joins TRBV12-5 and TRBJ2-2; unclear D gene. The CDR3 runs 13 residues. CDR1 is LGHNT and CDR2 is FRNRAP in the germline V gene. V shed 1 base and J shed 7 bases, with 7 bases lying between them. Here the CDR3 reads CASGLDWGGELFF. In DNA, the CDR3 is TGTGCTAGTGGTTTGGACTGGGGCGGGGAGCTGTTTTTT.

The chain couples TRBV14 to TRBJ1-2, with TRBD1 matching 9 bases. Germline values: CDR1 SGHDN, CDR2 FVKESK. With 4 bases clipped from V and 4 bases from J, the junction kept 7 bases outside the gene matches. There are 15 residues in the CDR3. This CDR3 is CASSPSWTGAYGYTF. The CDR3 nucleotides read TGTGCCAGCAGCCCCAGTTGGACAGGGGCCTATGGCTACACCTTC.

The genes are TRBV20-1 and TRBJ1-1; D remains ambiguous. The germline gives CDR1 DFQATT, CDR2 SNEGSKA (reference sequence). V lost 4 bases to trimming and J lost 11 bases, with 14 bases between them. This CDR3 comprises 11 residues. This chain's CDR3 is CSAIRPGSAFF. CDR3 DNA sequence: TGCAGTGCTATACGGCCGGGGAGTGCTTTCTTT.

The genes are TRBV2 and TRBJ2-3; D possibly corresponds to TRBD1 (6 bases). The V gene lost 1 base and the J gene lost 2 bases, with 19 bases spanning the gap. Germline V gives CDR1 SNHLY, CDR2 FYNNEI. This CDR3 spans 18 amino acids. The CDR3 region is CASSEGQWRTEDTDTQYF. DNA of the CDR3: TGTGCCAGCAGTGAAGGTCAGTGGAGGACAGAAGACACAGATACGCAGTATTTT.

V usage is TRBV5-1 and J usage is TRBJ2-1; D is perhaps TRBD1 (7 bases). Between the trimmed V and J ends, which lost 1 base and 9 bases, there was a span of 17 bases. The CDR3 length is 15 residues. Per germline, CDR1 SGHRS and CDR2 YFSETQ. The CDR3 coding sequence is TGCGCCAGCAGCTTGACCATGGGGCAGGGGGGTGAGCAGTTCTTC. It translates to CASSLTMGQGGEQFF.

DNA of the CDR3: TGCGCCAGCAGCTTCCGACGTCCCACTGAAGCTTTCTTT. Its translation: CASSFRRPTEAFF. V is TRBV5-1 and J is TRBJ1-1; D is unresolved. The V gene lost 2 bases and the J gene lost 4 bases, with 9 bases spanning the gap. Germline loops: CDR1 SGHRS, CDR2 YFSETQ. CDR3 size: 13 residues.

This chain links TRBV4-1 with TRBJ1-2, with 9 bases that match TRBD1. CDR1 is MGHRA and CDR2 is YSYEKL in the germline V gene. CDR3 length: 16 residues. V lost 4 bases and J lost 0; bases outside the gene matches: 6. In DNA, the CDR3 is TGCGCCAGCAGCCCTTTGGGACAGGGCGCTAACTATGGCTACACCTTC. This gives the protein CASSPLGQGANYGYTF.

The chain has TRBV28 and TRBJ2-7, with D perhaps given as TRBD1 or TRBD2 (5 bases each). This CDR3 spans 13 amino acids. Germline lookup yields CDR1 MDHEN and CDR2 SYDVKM. V lost 2 bases and J lost 6, with 11 bases in between. The CDR3 region has the DNA TGTGCCAGCAGTTTAGGGGGTTTTCGCGAGCAGTACGTC. Its translation: CASSLGGFREQYV.

The V gene is TRBV18, the J gene TRBJ1-5, with 7 nucleotides matching TRBD1. V lost 5 bases, J lost 6 bases, and 4 bases stayed unmatched. Germline assignment: CDR1 KGHSH and CDR2 LQKENI. This CDR3 comprises 13 residues. As DNA, the CDR3 is TGTGCCAGCTCATCAGGGGGAGGTCAGCCCCAGCATTTT. Amino acids: CASSSGGGQPQHF. The whole variable domain, remainder taken from reference TRBV18 and TRBJ1-5, is NAGVMQNPRHLVRRRGQEARLRCSPMKGHSHVYWYRQLPEEGLKFMVYLQKENIIDESGMPKERFSAEFPKEGPSILRIQQVVRGDSAAYFCASSSGGGQPQHFGDGTRLSIL.

The sample holds one count of this clone. Here the CDR3 reads CASSHPRGINQPQHF. As DNA, the CDR3 is TGTGCCAGCAGTCACCCCAGGGGTATCAATCAGCCCCAGCATTTT. The chain has TRBV28 and TRBJ1-5; D may be TRBD1 (6 bases). This CDR3 has 15 amino acids. The germline V gene encodes CDR1 MDHEN and CDR2 SYDVKM. V was clipped by 5 bases and J by 3 bases, with 14 bases between them.

The table lists this clone with a few counts. The CDR3 DNA follows: TGTGCCAGCTCACTAGCGACAGTGGATAATTCACCCCTCCACTTT. Amino acids: CASSLATVDNSPLHF. J is TRBJ1-6 and V is TRBV18; perhaps TRBD1 as D (5 bases). The CDR3 totals 15 residues. Germline V gene sequence: CDR1 KGHSH, CDR2 LQKENI. Between the trimmed V and J ends, which lost 4 bases and 5 bases, there was a span of 12 bases. The whole variable domain, filled in from reference TRBV18 and TRBJ1-6, reads NAGVMQNPRHLVRRRGQEARLRCSPMKGHSHVYWYRQLPEEGLKFMVYLQKENIIDESGMPKERFSAEFPKEGPSILRIQQVVRGDSAAYFCASSLATVDNSPLHFGNGTRLTVT.

The rearrangement links TRBV29-1 to TRBJ2-1, with 9 bases identical to TRBD2. Germline CDR1 reads SQVTM; CDR2 reads ANQGSEA. V lost 6 bases and J lost 0; bases outside the gene matches: 3. The CDR3 extends over 14 amino acids. The CDR3 nucleotides are TGCAGCGTCTCAGCGGGGGGCTCCTACAATGAGCAGTTCTTC. It encodes CSVSAGGSYNEQFF.

V and J are TRBV7-2 and TRBJ1-6, with D hard to call. The CDR3 is made up of 13 amino acids. Germline lookup yields CDR1 SGHTA and CDR2 FQGNSA. The V end lost 3 bases, the J end lost 5 bases, and 5 bases lay between the germline ends. Here the CDR3 DNA reads TGTGCCAGCAGCTTTCCAGATAATTCACCCCTCCACTTT. Translated, it gives CASSFPDNSPLHF.

The rearrangement links TRBV7-3 to TRBJ2-2; 13 nucleotides agree with TRBD2. The trim removed 5 bases at V and 7 bases at J, leaving 13 bases unmatched. Germline V gene lookup returns CDR1 SGHTA and CDR2 FQGTGA. The CDR3 is 18 amino acids. The CDR3 sequence: CASSPNGLAGASGGELFF. The CDR3 nucleotides are TGTGCCAGCAGCCCTAACGGACTAGCGGGAGCTTCGGGCGGGGAGCTGTTTTTT.

The genes are TRBV28 and TRBJ1-4; unclear D gene. CDR1 is MDHEN, CDR2 SYDVKM, per germline. The CDR3 totals 17 residues. The V end lost 2 bases, the J end lost 4 bases, and 17 bases lay between the germline ends. CDR3 in amino acids: CASSLMDGRSGNEKLFF. In DNA form, the CDR3 reads TGTGCCAGCAGTTTAATGGACGGGAGGAGCGGTAATGAAAAACTGTTTTTT.

This sequence joins TRBV2 and TRBJ2-2, with D possibly matching TRBD2 (6 bases). Trimming took 3 bases from V and 6 from J, leaving 8 bases between them. Germline values: CDR1 SNHLY, CDR2 FYNNEI. This CDR3 has 13 residues. In DNA form, the CDR3 reads TGTGCCAGCAGTGACGGGGGAGCCGGGGAGCTGTTTTTT. Amino acids: CASSDGGAGELFF.

V is TRBV29-1 and J is TRBJ2-7, with 7 nucleotides matching TRBD1. Unmatched junction bases numbered 6, after V lost 4 bases and J lost 3 bases. This CDR3 is built from 13 residues. Germline V gene data show CDR1 as SQVTM and CDR2 as ANQGSEA. The CDR3 spells CSVVTGSSYEQYF. The CDR3 coding sequence is TGCAGCGTTGTGACAGGGAGTAGCTACGAGCAGTACTTC.